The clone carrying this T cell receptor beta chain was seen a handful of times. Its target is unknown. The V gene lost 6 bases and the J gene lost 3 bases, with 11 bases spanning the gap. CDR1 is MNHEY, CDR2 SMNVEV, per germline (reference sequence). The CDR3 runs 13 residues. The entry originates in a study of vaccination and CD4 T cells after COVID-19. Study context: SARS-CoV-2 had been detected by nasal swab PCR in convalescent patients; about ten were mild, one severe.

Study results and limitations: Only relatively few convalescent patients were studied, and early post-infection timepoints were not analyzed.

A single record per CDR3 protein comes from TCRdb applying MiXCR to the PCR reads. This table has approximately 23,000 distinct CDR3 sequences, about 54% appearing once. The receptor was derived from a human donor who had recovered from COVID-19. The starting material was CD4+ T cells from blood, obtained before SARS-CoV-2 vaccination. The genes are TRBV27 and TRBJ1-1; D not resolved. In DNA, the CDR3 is TGTGCCAGCAGCCTTTACACGGACACTGAAGCTTTCTTT. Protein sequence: CASSLYTDTEAFF.